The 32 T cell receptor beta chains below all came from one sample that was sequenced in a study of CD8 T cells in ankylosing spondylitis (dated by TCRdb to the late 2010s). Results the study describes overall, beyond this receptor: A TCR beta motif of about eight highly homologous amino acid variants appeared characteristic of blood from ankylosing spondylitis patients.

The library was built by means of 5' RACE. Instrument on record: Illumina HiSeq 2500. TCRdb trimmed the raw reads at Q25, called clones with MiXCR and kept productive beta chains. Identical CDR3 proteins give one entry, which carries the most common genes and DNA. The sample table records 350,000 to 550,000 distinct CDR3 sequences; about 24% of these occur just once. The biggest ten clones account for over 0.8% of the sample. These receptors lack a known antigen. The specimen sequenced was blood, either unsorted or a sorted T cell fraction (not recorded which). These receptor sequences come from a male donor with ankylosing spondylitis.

As DNA, the CDR3 is TGCAGCGTCGACAGGGGCCACGGCACTGAAGCTTTCTTT. This codes for CSVDRGHGTEAFF. The J gene is TRBJ1-1, the V gene TRBV29-1; TRBD1 agrees at 8 bases. The CDR3 loop spans 13 amino acids. V lost 6 bases and J lost 4; bases outside the gene matches: 7. Germline-derived CDR1 and CDR2 are SQVTM and ANQGSEA.

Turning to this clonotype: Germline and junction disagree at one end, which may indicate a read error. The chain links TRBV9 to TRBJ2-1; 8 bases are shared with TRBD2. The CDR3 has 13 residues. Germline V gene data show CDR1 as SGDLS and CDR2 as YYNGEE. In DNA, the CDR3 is TGTGCCAGCAGCGTAGAGAGTGTGGGACTAGTAATCTTC. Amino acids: CASSVESVGLVIF. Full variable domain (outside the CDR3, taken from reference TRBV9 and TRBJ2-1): DSGVTQTPKHLITATGQRVTLRCSPRSGDLSVYWYQQSLDQGLQFLIQYYNGEERAKGNILERFSAQQFPDLHSELNLSSLELGDSALYFCASSVESVGLVIFGPGTRLTVL.

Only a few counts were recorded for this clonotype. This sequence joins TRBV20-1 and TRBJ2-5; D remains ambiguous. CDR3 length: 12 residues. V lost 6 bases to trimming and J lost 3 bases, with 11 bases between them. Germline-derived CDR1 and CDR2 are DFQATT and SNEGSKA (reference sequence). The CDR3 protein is CSASQVKETQYF. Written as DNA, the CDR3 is TGCAGTGCGTCTCAGGTCAAAGAGACCCAGTACTTC.

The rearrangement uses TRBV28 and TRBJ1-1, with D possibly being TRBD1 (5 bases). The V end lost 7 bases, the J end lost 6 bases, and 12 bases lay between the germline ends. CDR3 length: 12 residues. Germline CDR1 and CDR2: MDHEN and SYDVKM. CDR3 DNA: TGTGCCAGCACCGGGGCCCCTCCTGAAGCTTTCTTT. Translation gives CASTGAPPEAFF.

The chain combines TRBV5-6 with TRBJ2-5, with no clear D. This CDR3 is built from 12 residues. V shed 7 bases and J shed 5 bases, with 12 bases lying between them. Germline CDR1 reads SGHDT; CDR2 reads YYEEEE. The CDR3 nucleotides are TGTGCCAGCGGCCCCGGGCGGGAGACCCAGTACTTC. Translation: CASGPGRETQYF. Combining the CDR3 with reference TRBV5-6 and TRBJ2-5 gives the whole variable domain DAGVTQSPTHLIKTRGQQVTLRCSPKSGHDTVSWYQQALGQGPQFIFQYYEEEERQRGNFPDRFSGHQFPNYSSELNVNALLLGDSALYLCASGPGRETQYFGPGTRLLVL.

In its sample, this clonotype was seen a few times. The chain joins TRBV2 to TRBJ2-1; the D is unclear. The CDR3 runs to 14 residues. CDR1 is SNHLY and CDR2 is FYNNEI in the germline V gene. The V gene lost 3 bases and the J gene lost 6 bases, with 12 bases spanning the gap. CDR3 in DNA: TGTGCCAGCAGTGATTTAGGGATACGCAATGAGCAGTTCTTC. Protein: CASSDLGIRNEQFF.

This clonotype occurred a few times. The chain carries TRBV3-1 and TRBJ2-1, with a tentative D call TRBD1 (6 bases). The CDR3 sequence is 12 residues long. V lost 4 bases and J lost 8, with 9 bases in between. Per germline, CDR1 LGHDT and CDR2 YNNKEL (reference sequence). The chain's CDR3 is CASSRTGYEQFF. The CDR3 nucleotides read TGTGCCAGCAGCCGAACAGGGTATGAGCAGTTCTTC.

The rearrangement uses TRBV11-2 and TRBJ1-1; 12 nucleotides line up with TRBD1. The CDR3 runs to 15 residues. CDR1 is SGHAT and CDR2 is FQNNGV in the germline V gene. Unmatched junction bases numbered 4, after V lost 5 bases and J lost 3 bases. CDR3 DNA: TGTGCCAGCAGCGGACGGGACAGGGGGCACACTGAAGCTTTCTTT. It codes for CASSGRDRGHTEAFF.

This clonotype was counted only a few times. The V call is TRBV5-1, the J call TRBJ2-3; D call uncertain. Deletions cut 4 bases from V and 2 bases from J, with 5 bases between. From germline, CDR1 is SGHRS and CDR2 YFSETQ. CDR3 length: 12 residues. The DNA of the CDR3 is TGCGCCAGCAGCGCCCTCACAGATACGCAGTATTTT. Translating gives CASSALTDTQYF.

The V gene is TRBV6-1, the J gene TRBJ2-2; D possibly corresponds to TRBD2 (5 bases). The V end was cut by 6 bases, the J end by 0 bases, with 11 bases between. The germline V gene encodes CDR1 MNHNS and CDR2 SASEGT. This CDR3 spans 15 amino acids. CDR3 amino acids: CASSSSGANTGELFF. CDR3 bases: TGTGCCAGCAGCTCAAGCGGCGCGAACACCGGGGAGCTGTTTTTT.

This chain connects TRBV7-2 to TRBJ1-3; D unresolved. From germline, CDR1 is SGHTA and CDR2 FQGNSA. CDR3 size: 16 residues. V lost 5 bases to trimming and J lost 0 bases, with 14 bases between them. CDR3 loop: CASSPQRESSGNTIYF. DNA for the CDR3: TGTGCCAGCAGCCCCCAACGGGAGAGCTCTGGAAACACCATATATTTT.

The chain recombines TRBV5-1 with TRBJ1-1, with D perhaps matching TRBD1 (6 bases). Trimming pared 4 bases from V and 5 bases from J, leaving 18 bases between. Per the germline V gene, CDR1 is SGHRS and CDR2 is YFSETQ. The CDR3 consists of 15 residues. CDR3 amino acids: CASSPYTGITTEAFF. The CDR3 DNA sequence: TGCGCCAGCAGCCCGTACACAGGGATAACGACTGAAGCTTTCTTT.

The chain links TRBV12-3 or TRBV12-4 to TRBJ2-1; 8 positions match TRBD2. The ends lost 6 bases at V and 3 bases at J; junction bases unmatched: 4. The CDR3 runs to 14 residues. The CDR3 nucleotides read TGTGCCAGCAGACTAGCGGCCAGCTACAATGAGCAGTTCTTC. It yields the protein CASRLAASYNEQFF.

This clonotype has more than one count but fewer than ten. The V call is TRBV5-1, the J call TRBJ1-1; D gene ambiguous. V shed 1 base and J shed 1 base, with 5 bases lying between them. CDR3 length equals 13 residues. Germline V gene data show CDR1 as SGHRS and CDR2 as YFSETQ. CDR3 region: CASSLIKNTEAFF. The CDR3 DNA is TGCGCCAGCAGCTTGATCAAGAACACTGAAGCTTTCTTT.

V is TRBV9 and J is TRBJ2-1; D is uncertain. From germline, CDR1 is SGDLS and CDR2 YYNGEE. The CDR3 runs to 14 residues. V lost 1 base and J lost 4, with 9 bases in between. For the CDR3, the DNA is TGTGCCAGCAGCGTACAACTGGATTACAATGAGCAGTTCTTC. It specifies CASSVQLDYNEQFF. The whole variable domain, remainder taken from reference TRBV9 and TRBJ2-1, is DSGVTQTPKHLITATGQRVTLRCSPRSGDLSVYWYQQSLDQGLQFLIQYYNGEERAKGNILERFSAQQFPDLHSELNLSSLELGDSALYFCASSVQLDYNEQFFGPGTRLTVL.

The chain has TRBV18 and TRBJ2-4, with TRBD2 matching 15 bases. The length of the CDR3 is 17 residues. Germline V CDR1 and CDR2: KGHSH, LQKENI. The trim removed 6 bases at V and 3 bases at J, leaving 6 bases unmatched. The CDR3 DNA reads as TGTGCCAGCTCGGGACTAGCGGGAGGACTAGGCAAAAACATTCAGTACTTC. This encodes CASSGLAGGLGKNIQYF.

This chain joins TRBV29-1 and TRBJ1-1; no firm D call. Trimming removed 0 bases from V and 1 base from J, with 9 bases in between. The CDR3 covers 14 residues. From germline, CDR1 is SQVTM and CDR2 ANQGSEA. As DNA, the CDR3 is TGCAGCGTTGAAGAAGGAGGGTGGAACACTGAAGCTTTCTTT. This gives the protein CSVEEGGWNTEAFF.

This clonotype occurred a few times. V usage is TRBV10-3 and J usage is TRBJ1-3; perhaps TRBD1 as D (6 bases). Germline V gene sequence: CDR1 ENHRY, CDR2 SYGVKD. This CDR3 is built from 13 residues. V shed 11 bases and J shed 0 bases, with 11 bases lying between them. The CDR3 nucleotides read TGTGCCGCCCAGGGGAGCTCTGGAAACACCATATATTTT. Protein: CAAQGSSGNTIYF.

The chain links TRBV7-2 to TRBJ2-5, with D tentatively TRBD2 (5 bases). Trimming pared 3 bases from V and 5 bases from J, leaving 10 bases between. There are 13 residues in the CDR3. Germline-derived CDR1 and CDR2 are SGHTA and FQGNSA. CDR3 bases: TGTGCCAGCAGCTTTAGCGCGGAGGAGACCCAGTACTTC. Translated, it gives CASSFSAEETQYF. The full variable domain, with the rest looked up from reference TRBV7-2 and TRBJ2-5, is GAGVSQSPSNKVTEKGKDVELRCDPISGHTALYWYRQSLGQGLEFLIYFQGNSAPDKSGLPSDRFSAERTGGSVSTLTIQRTQQEDSAVYLCASSFSAEETQYFGPGTRLLVL.

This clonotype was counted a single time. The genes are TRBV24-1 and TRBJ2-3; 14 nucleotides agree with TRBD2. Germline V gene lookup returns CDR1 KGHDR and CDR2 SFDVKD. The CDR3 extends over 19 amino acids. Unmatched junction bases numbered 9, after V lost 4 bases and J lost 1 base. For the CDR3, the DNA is TGTGCCACCAGTGACCCGGGACTAGCGGGAGAAGGAGGCACAGATACGCAGTATTTT. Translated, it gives CATSDPGLAGEGGTDTQYF.

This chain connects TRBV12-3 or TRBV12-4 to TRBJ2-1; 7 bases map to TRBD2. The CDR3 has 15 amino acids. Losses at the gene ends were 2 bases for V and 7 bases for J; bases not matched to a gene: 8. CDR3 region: CASSLSAGVRNEQFF. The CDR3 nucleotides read TGTGCCAGCAGTTTATCTGCGGGAGTGCGGAATGAGCAGTTCTTC.

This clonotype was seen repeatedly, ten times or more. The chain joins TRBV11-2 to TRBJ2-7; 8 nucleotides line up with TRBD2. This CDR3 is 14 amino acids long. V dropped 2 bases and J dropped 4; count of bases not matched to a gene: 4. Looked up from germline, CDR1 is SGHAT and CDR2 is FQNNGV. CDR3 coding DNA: TGTGCCAGCAGCTTATGGGGCGGGAGGTACGAGCAGTACGTC. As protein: CASSLWGGRYEQYV.

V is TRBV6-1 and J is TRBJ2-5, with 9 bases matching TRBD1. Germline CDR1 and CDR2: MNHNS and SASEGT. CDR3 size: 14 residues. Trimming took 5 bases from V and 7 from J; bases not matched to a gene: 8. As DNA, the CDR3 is TGTGCCAGCAGTCGCGGACAGGGGTTGACGACCCAGTACTTC. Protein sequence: CASSRGQGLTTQYF.

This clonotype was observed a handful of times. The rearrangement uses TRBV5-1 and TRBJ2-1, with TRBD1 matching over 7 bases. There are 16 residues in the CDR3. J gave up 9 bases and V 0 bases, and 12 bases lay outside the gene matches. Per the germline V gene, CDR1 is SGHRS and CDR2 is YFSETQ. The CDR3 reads CASSLDRFRGKSEQFF. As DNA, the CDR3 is TGCGCCAGCAGCTTGGACCGATTCAGGGGGAAATCTGAGCAGTTCTTC.

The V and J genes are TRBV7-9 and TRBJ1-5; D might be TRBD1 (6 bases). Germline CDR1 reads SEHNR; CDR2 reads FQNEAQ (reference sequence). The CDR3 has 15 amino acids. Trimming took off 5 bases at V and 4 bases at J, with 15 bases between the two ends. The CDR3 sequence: CASSPHTGRNQPQHF. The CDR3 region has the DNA TGTGCCAGCAGCCCGCATACAGGGAGGAATCAGCCCCAGCATTTT. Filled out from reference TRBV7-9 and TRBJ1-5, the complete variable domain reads DTGVSQNPRHKITKRGQNVTFRCDPISEHNRLYWYRQTLGQGPEFLTYFQNEAQLEKSRLLSDRFSAERPKGSFSTLEIQRTEQGDSAMYLCASSPHTGRNQPQHFGDGTRLSIL.

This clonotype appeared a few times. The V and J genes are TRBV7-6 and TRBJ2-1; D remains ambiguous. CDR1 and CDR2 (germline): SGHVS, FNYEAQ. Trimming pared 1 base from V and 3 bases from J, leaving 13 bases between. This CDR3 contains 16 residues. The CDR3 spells CASSLVSGIDYNEQFF. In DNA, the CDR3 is TGTGCCAGCAGCTTAGTTAGTGGGATAGACTACAATGAGCAGTTCTTC.

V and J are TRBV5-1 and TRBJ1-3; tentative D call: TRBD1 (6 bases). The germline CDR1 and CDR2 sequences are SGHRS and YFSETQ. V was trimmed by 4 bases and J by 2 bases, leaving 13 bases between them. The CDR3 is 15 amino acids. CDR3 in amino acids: CASSPSDSTGNTIYF. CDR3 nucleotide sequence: TGCGCCAGCAGCCCGTCGGACAGTACTGGAAACACCATATATTTT.

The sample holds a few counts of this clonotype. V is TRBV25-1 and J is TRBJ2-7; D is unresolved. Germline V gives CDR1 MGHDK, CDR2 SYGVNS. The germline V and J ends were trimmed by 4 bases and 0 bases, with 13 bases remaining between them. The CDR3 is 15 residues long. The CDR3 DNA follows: TGTGCCAGCAGTGGAGAAACACGGAGCTCCTACGAGCAGTACTTC. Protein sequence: CASSGETRSSYEQYF.

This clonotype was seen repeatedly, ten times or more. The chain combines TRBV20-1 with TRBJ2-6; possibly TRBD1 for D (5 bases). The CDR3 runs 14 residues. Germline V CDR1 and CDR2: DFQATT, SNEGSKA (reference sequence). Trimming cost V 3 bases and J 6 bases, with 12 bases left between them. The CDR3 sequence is CSARDIGEANVLTF. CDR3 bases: TGCAGTGCTAGGGACATTGGTGAGGCCAACGTCCTGACTTTC.

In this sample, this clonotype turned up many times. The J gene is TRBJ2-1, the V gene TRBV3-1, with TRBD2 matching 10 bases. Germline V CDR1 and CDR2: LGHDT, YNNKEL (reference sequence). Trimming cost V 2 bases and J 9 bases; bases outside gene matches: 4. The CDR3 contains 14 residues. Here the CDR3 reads CASSQSSGSIEQFF. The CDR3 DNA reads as TGTGCCAGCAGCCAATCTAGCGGGAGTATTGAGCAGTTCTTC.

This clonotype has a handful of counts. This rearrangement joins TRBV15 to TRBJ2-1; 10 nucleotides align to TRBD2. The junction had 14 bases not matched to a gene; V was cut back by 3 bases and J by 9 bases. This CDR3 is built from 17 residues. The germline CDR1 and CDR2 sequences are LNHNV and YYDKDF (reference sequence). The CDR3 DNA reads TGTGCCACCAGCAGTCGATCCGGGACTAGCGTGTTACGTGAGCAGTTCTTC. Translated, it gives CATSSRSGTSVLREQFF.

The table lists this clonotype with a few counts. CDR3 region: CASSLGGLAGYTDTQYF. DNA of the CDR3: TGTGCCAGCAGCTTAGGTGGGCTAGCGGGATACACAGATACGCAGTATTTT. J is TRBJ2-3 and V is TRBV7-9, with 9 positions matching TRBD2. V shed 1 base, J shed 2 bases, and the junction held 7 bases outside the gene matches. Germline loops: CDR1 SEHNR, CDR2 FQNEAQ (reference sequence). This CDR3 has 17 amino acids.